Included here is one T cell receptor (beta chain) sequence, with context. As yet, its antigen is unknown. Donors comprised healthy HIV-negative adults lacking recent acute infections or vaccinations. The split of CD4+ cells yielded CD45RA+ naive and CD45RA-negative memory subsets. The CDR3 runs to 20 residues. With V trimmed by 5 bases and J by 6 bases, 16 bases remained unmatched. Germline CDR1 is SGHRS and CDR2 is YFSETQ. This sample is drawn from a study of shared clonotypes between healthy human individuals. Study-level points and caveats: A limitation of the genetic and exposure-history diversity represented arose from few donors.

Genomic DNA belonging to each subset was distributed in equal measure over several immunoSEQ plates. Sequenced by immunoSEQ multiplex PCR; TCRdb stores in-frame clones only, minus some. Counted here are around 700,000 clones, 60% to 80% occurring once; the ten biggest clones make up under 2%. V and J are TRBV5-1 and TRBJ2-2; TRBD2 matches 16 bases. The sequenced sample was memory CD4+ T cells sorted from blood. The subset is: CD45RA-negative fraction. The sequence was collected from a woman in her 30s in good health. The CDR3, as DNA: TGCGCCAGCAGTGTCACCGGGACTAGCGGGAGGGGTACACAAGCCGGGGAGCTGTTTTTT. It encodes CASSVTGTSGRGTQAGELFF. Filled out from reference TRBV5-1 and TRBJ2-2, the complete variable domain reads KAGVTQTPRYLIKTRGQQVTLSCSPISGHRSVSWYQQTPGQGLQFLFEYFSETQRNKGNFPGRFSGRQFSNSRSEMNVSTLELGDSALYLCASSVTGTSGRGTQAGELFFGEGSRLTVL.